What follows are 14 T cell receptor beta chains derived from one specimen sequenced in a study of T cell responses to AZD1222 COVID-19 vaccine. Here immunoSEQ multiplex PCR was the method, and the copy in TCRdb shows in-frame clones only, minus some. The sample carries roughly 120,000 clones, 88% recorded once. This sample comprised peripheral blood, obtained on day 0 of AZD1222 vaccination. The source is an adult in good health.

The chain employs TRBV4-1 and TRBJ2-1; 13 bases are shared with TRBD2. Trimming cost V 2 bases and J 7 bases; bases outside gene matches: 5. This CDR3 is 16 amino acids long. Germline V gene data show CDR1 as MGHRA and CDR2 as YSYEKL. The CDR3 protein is CASSQWTSGRVNEQFF. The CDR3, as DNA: TGCGCCAGCAGCCAATGGACTAGCGGGAGAGTTAATGAGCAGTTCTTC.

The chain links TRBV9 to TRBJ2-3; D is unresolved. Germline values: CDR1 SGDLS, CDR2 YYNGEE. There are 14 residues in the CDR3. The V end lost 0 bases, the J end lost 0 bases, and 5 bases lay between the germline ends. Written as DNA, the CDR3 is TGTGCCAGCAGCGTAGGGTCTAGCACAGATACGCAGTATTTT. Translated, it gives CASSVGSSTDTQYF. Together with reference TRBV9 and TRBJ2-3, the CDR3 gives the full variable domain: DSGVTQTPKHLITATGQRVTLRCSPRSGDLSVYWYQQSLDQGLQFLIQYYNGEERAKGNILERFSAQQFPDLHSELNLSSLELGDSALYFCASSVGSSTDTQYFGPGTRLTVL.

The CDR3 protein is CASSLQSSYEQYF. The CDR3 bases are TGTGCCAGCAGTCTGCAGAGTTCCTACGAGCAGTACTTC. The chain uses TRBV6-5 and TRBJ2-7; the D is unclear. The CDR3 covers 13 residues. Looked up from germline, CDR1 is MNHEY and CDR2 is SVGAGI. V was pared by 5 bases and J by 1 base, with 9 bases between.

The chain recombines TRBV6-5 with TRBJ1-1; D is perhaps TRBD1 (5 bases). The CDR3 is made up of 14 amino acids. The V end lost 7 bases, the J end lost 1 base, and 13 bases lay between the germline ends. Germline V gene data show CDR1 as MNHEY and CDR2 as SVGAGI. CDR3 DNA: TGTGCCAGCATGATCGGGGGGGGGAACACTGAAGCTTTCTTT. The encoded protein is CASMIGGGNTEAFF.

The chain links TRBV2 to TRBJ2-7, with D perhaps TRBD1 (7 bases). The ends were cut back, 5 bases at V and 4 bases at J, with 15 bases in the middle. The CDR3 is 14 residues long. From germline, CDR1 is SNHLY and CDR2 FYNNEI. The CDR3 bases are TGTGCCAGCAGTCCCCAGGGGGGTTGGTACGAGCAGTACTTC. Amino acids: CASSPQGGWYEQYF.

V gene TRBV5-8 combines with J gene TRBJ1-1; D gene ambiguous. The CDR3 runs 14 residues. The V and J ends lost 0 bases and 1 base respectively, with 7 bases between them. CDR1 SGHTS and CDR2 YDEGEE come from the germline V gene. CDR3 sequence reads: CASSLGHSNTEAFF. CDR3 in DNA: TGTGCCAGCAGCTTGGGACACTCGAACACTGAAGCTTTCTTT.

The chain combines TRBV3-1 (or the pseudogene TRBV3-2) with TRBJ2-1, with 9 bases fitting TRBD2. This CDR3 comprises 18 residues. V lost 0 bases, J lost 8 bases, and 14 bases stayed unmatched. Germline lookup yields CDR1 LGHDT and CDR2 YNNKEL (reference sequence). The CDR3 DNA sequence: TGTGCCAGCAGCCAAGATAGGAAGGTACAGCGGGAGGTGGATGAGCAGTTCTTC. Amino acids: CASSQDRKVQREVDEQFF.

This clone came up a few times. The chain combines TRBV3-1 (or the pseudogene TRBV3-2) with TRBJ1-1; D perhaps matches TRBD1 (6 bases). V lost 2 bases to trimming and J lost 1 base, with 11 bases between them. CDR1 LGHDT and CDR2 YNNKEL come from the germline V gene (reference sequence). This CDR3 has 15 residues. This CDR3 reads CASSQRGAGNTEAFF. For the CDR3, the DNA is TGTGCCAGCAGCCAACGGGGGGCAGGGAACACTGAAGCTTTCTTT.

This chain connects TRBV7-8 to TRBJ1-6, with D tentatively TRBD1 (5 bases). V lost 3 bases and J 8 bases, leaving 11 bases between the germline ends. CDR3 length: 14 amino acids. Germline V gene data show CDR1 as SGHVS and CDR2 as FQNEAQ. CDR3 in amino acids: CASSFQGSDSPLHF. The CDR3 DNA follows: TGTGCCAGCAGCTTCCAGGGTTCGGATTCACCCCTCCACTTT.

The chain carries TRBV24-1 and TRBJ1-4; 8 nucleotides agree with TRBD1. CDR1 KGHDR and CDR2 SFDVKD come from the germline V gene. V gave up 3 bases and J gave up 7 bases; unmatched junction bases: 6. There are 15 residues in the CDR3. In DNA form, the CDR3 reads TGTGCCACCAGTGATGGAGGACAGGGAGTTGAAAAACTGTTTTTT. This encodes CATSDGGQGVEKLFF.

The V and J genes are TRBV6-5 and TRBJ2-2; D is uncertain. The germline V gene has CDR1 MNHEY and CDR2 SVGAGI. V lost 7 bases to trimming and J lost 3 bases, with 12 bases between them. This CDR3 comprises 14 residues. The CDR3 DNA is TGTGCCAGCACCCCCGCCAGATACACCGGGGAGCTGTTTTTT. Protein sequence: CASTPARYTGELFF.

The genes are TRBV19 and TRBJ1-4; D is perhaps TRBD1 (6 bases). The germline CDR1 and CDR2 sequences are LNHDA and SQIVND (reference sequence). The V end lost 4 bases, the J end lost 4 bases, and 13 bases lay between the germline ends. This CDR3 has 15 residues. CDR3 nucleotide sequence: TGTGCCAGTAGTAGGGGGCGGACAAATAATGAAAAACTGTTTTTT. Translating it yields CASSRGRTNNEKLFF.

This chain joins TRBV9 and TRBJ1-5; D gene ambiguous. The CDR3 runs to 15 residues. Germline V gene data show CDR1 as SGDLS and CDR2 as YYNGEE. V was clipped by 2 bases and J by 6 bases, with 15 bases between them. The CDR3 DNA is TGTGCCAGCAGCGTGGGAGGACCGGGCATTCAGCCCCAGCATTTT. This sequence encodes CASSVGGPGIQPQHF. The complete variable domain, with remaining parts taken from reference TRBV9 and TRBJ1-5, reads DSGVTQTPKHLITATGQRVTLRCSPRSGDLSVYWYQQSLDQGLQFLIQYYNGEERAKGNILERFSAQQFPDLHSELNLSSLELGDSALYFCASSVGGPGIQPQHFGDGTRLSIL.

Here the CDR3 reads CASTSTDTQYF. The CDR3 DNA reads as TGTGCCAGTACCAGCACAGATACGCAGTATTTT. The chain recombines TRBV10-3 with TRBJ2-3; D not resolved. CDR1 and CDR2 from the germline V gene are ENHRY and SYGVKD. The CDR3 is made up of 11 amino acids. The V end was cut by 10 bases, the J end by 0 bases, with 5 bases between.